This entry features one TCR beta chain sequence. Donors had localized lung adenocarcinoma, a non-small cell lung cancer. These data are taken from a study of CD4 and CD8 cells across lung adenocarcinoma regions. A single record per CDR3 protein comes from TCRdb applying MiXCR to the PCR reads. The data hold approximately 11,000 distinct CDR3 sequences, with around half observed a single time. Germline CDR1 reads MNHNS; CDR2 reads SASEGT. V lost 6 bases and J lost 0, with 10 bases in between. The CDR3 contains 14 residues. Source material: CD8+ T cells from the center of a lung tumor. This sequence joins TRBV6-1 and TRBJ2-3, with D possibly being TRBD1 (6 bases). The origin of this receptor is a female donor with lung adenocarcinoma. The CD4 and CD8 labels of this study may be unreliable. The CDR3 here is CASSRTASTDTQYF. The CDR3 DNA sequence: TGTGCCAGCAGCCGGACAGCTAGCACAGATACGCAGTATTTT.